The clone carrying this TCR beta chain was found a few times. The antigen remains undetermined. This entry comes from a study of T-cell reconstitution after alpha-beta-depleted transplantation in children. Preparation of the TCRbeta library was carried out with unique molecular identifiers. One entry per CDR3 protein results from TCRdb running MiXCR on the PCR reads. The table records 440,000 or so distinct CDR3 sequences, 43% of them present only once. CDR3 length: 14 residues. Germline values: CDR1 LGHNA, CDR2 YNFKEQ. J gave up 3 bases and V 3 bases, and 2 bases lay outside the gene matches. Overall study findings and caveats: The high TCRbeta diversity at day 60 in some patients came from surviving recipient T cells and thymic progenitors. Alpha-beta T cells present about two months after transplant were reported to originate from several hundred expanded graft clones. Fresh T-cell production supplied most of the T-cell counts and diversity seen one year after transplant.

The source material was PBMCs, sampled before TCRalphabeta/CD19-depleted stem cell transplant. The source of this sequence is a girl aged 2 to 9 with aplastic anemia, due to receive a stem cell transplant. This sequence joins TRBV4-2 and TRBJ2-5; 9 bases match TRBD2. DNA for the CDR3: TGTGCCAGCAGCCAGGCTAGCGGGGAAGAGACCCAGTACTTC. It yields the protein CASSQASGEETQYF.